This T cell receptor beta chain emerged from a study of T cells after yellow fever vaccination. The study made its TCR cDNA through 5'RACE template switching. That step introduced a universal primer site along with UMIs. TCRdb called the 5' RACE reads again in MiXCR, with one record for every CDR3 protein. The table includes hundreds of thousands of distinct CDR3 sequences, 18% detected once. This CDR3 is built from 14 residues. Germline V gene lookup returns CDR1 SGHTA and CDR2 FQGNSA. V gave up 1 base and J gave up 0 bases, with 7 bases separating them. This clonotype was detected many times. As yet, its antigen is unknown. The study, taken as a whole, reports: The secondary response was weaker, and its peak arrived faster, on day 5 versus 15. A limited proportion of clonotypes was detected within both the CD4 and CD8 compartments. Boosting was followed by the reappearance of most primary-vaccination clones (approximately 97% CD4, roughly 90% CD8).

The chain uses TRBV7-2 and TRBJ2-7; D remains unclear. The sequence was obtained from a man aged 18 to 29 who received the YFV17D yellow fever vaccine. Sequences were derived from PBMCs, sampled before the yellow fever booster vaccination. The CDR3 reads CASSLGLSSYEQYF. The DNA of the CDR3 is TGTGCCAGCAGCTTAGGCCTGAGCTCCTACGAGCAGTACTTC. The whole variable domain, remainder taken from reference TRBV7-2 and TRBJ2-7, is GAGVSQSPSNKVTEKGKDVELRCDPISGHTALYWYRQSLGQGLEFLIYFQGNSAPDKSGLPSDRFSAERTGGSVSTLTIQRTQQEDSAVYLCASSLGLSSYEQYFGPGTRLTVT.